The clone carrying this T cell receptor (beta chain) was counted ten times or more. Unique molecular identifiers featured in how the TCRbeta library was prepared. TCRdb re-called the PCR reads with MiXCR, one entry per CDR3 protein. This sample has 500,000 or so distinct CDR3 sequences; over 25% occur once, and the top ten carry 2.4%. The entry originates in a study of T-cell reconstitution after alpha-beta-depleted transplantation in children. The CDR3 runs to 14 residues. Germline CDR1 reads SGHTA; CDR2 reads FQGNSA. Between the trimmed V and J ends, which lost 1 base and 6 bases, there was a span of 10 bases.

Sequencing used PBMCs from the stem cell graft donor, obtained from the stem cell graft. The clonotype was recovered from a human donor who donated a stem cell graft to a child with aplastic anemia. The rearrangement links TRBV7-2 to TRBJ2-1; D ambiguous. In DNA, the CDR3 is TGTGCCAGCAGCTTAGATGTGACCTCCAATGAGCAGTTCTTC. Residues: CASSLDVTSNEQFF.